The sequence of this T cell receptor (beta chain) was determined in a study of blood T cells in healthy people across ages. As concerns this clonotype: Its antigen is unidentified.

Overall study findings and caveats: CMV infection status of these donors was not known. Estimated diversity, derived from one million T cells, was regarded as an underestimate.

Primed by a sample-barcoded 5' primer and a J-beta primer mix, a second PCR proceeded for roughly 6 to 12 cycles. Each cDNA molecule received a tag from a template-switch adaptor that had 12 random nucleotides. TCRdb reprocessed the 5' RACE reads with MiXCR, giving one entry per CDR3 protein. The table has approximately 800,000 distinct CDR3 sequences, about 45% seen once; the top ten hold 18%. Isolation recovered at least 6.5 million PBMCs from every sample. This receptor was identified in a man aged 80 or over in good health. The sequenced sample was blood.

The CDR3 bases are TGCAGCGGGAGTCAGGGGGAGACCTACGAGCAGTACTTC. This encodes CSGSQGETYEQYF. The gene calls are TRBV29-1 and TRBJ2-7; TRBD1 matches at 7 bases. The V and J ends lost 7 bases and 2 bases, in that order; junction bases with no gene match: 8. The CDR3 consists of 13 residues. Per germline, CDR1 SQVTM and CDR2 ANQGSEA.